What follows are 19 T cell receptor beta chains derived from one specimen sequenced in a study of blood T cell repertoires in COVID-19. Data came from immunoSEQ multiplex PCR; TCRdb stores just in-frame clones and leaves some out. The data show 140,000 or so clones, with over 70% seen just once and 1.5% to 2.5% held by the top ten. Sequencing used peripheral blood. All receptors come from a woman aged 55-69 years with acute or convalescent COVID-19.

This rearrangement joins TRBV28 to TRBJ1-3, with D unresolved. This CDR3 is built from 16 residues. V lost 4 bases to trimming and J lost 0 bases, with 13 bases between them. Germline loops: CDR1 MDHEN, CDR2 SYDVKM. This CDR3 is CASSSIYSNSGNTIYF. The DNA for the CDR3 is TGTGCCAGCAGTTCCATCTATTCGAACTCTGGAAACACCATATATTTT. Full variable domain (outside the CDR3, taken from reference TRBV28 and TRBJ1-3): DVKVTQSSRYLVKRTGEKVFLECVQDMDHENMFWYRQDPGLGLRLIYFSYDVKMKEKGDIPEGYSVSREKKERFSLILESASTNQTSMYLCASSSIYSNSGNTIYFGEGSWLTVV.

This sequence joins TRBV6-1 and TRBJ2-3, with D unclear. This CDR3 is 14 amino acids long. Trimming cost V 3 bases and J 2 bases, with 9 bases left between them. The germline gives CDR1 MNHNS, CDR2 SASEGT. The CDR3 nucleotides are TGTGCCAGCAGTGATAGTCATAACACAGATACGCAGTATTTT. Its translation is CASSDSHNTDTQYF.

This clone showed up just once. This sequence joins TRBV28 and TRBJ2-1, with TRBD2 matching over 8 bases. CDR1 is MDHEN, CDR2 SYDVKM, per germline. The CDR3 totals 16 residues. V shed 9 bases and J 0 bases; nucleotides not matched to a gene: 10. The CDR3 loop is CASSTSDTRSYNEQFF. In nucleotides, the CDR3 is TGTGCCAGTTCGACTAGCGACACTCGCTCCTACAATGAGCAGTTCTTC.

The chain uses TRBV6-5 and TRBJ2-7; D is ambiguous. Trimming took 6 bases from V and 3 from J, leaving 12 bases between them. The CDR3 sequence is 13 residues long. CDR1 and CDR2 (germline): MNHEY, SVGAGI. In DNA, the CDR3 is TGTGCCAGCAGCATGGCCTTTAACTACGAGCAGTACTTC. Amino acid sequence: CASSMAFNYEQYF.

This clone was counted between two and nine times. The chain combines TRBV7-9 with TRBJ2-7; 7 bases are a match to TRBD1. This CDR3 is built from 16 residues. V trimming: 5 bases; J trimming: 0 bases; junction bases outside the gene matches: 10. Germline V gene sequence: CDR1 SEHNR, CDR2 FQNEAQ (reference sequence). The CDR3 spells CASSRYTGTVSYEQYF. The CDR3, as DNA: TGTGCCAGCAGCCGCTATACCGGGACAGTCTCCTACGAGCAGTACTTC.

The rearrangement uses TRBV6-5 and TRBJ1-5, with 7 bases matching TRBD1. Unmatched junction bases numbered 7, after V lost 9 bases and J lost 5 bases. The CDR3 spans 13 residues. Germline V gives CDR1 MNHEY, CDR2 SVGAGI. CDR3 bases: TGTGCCAGTCGAGGGGGCTGGGATCAGCCCCAGCATTTT. Protein sequence: CASRGGWDQPQHF.

This clone was seen a single time. The J gene is TRBJ2-2, the V gene TRBV18; no firm D call. This CDR3 spans 14 amino acids. Germline CDR1 KGHSH, CDR2 LQKENI. V dropped 2 bases and J dropped 4 bases, with 8 bases sitting between them. CDR3 region: CASSPELPTGELFF. The CDR3 DNA is TGTGCCAGCTCACCAGAACTTCCCACCGGGGAGCTGTTTTTT.

The genes are TRBV28 and TRBJ1-2; no clear D gene. The V and J ends lost 4 bases and 4 bases respectively, with 13 bases between them. This CDR3 is 14 amino acids long. Germline CDR1 and CDR2: MDHEN and SYDVKM. In nucleotides, the CDR3 is TGTGCCAGCAGTTATTCTTCCTCCCCCTATGGCTACACCTTC. Translation gives CASSYSSSPYGYTF.

On this clone: Other DNA sequences in this sample translate to the same CDR3. This chain links TRBV18 with TRBJ1-1; no definite D call. V lost 1 base and J lost 2, with 8 bases in between. Germline V gene lookup returns CDR1 KGHSH and CDR2 LQKENI. The CDR3 covers 14 residues. CDR3 in amino acids: CASSPLAVNTEAFF. The CDR3, as DNA: TGTGCCAGCTCACCACTCGCGGTTAACACTGAAGCTTTCTTT.

The chain links TRBV28 to TRBJ2-1; 7 bases fit TRBD1. Per germline, CDR1 MDHEN and CDR2 SYDVKM. The CDR3 length is 12 residues. Unmatched junction bases numbered 6, after V lost 6 bases and J lost 10 bases. CDR3 residues: CASSTGVGEQFF. The CDR3, as DNA: TGTGCCAGCAGCACAGGGGTGGGAGAGCAGTTCTTC.

This clone is a singleton in its sample. The chain uses TRBV2 and TRBJ2-1, with D maybe TRBD1 (5 bases). V lost 5 bases, J lost 9 bases, and 20 bases lay in between. The germline CDR1 and CDR2 sequences are SNHLY and FYNNEI. The CDR3 is 15 amino acids. CDR3 loop: CASSLSRGRGREQFF. The CDR3 nucleotides read TGTGCCAGCAGTCTTAGTAGGGGAAGAGGTCGTGAGCAGTTCTTC.

Concerning this clone: The junction differs from germline at one of its ends, possibly a read error. The V gene is TRBV5-1, the J gene TRBJ2-7, with 11 nucleotides matching TRBD2. Germline lookup yields CDR1 SGHRS and CDR2 YFSETQ. The CDR3 is 13 residues long. CDR3 DNA: TGCGCCAGCAGCGGCGGGACTAGCGGAGGAATGTTCTTC. This codes for CASSGGTSGGMFF.

This clone was seen just once. The DNA is omitted, as the CDR3 cannot be located on it reliably, and the CDR3 follows TCRdb's listing. The chain uses TRBV6-5 and TRBJ1-6. Germline V gene data show CDR1 as MNHEY and CDR2 as SVGAGI. 14 amino acids form the CDR3, both terminal residues included. CDR3 protein: CASSTSGLYSPLHF.

The rearrangement joins TRBV6-5 to TRBJ2-1; TRBD2 aligns across 7 bases. CDR1 and CDR2 from the germline V gene are MNHEY and SVGAGI. This CDR3 comprises 15 residues. The J segment lost 4 bases and the V segment lost 6 bases, leaving 9 bases of the junction unmatched. CDR3 sequence (DNA): TGTGCCAGCAGACGGACTAGGGGTGGGTACAATGAGCAGTTCTTC. It codes for CASRRTRGGYNEQFF.

The J gene is TRBJ2-1, the V gene TRBV2; 12 nucleotides align to TRBD2. The CDR3 spans 13 residues. CDR1 SNHLY and CDR2 FYNNEI come from the germline V gene. V lost 7 bases and J lost 8; bases outside the gene matches: 3. The CDR3 DNA is TGTGCCAGCAAGACTAGCGGGAGAGATGAGCAGTTCTTC. It translates to CASKTSGRDEQFF.

This clone was detected only once. The chain has TRBV11-1 and TRBJ2-3; 7 bases fit TRBD1. The CDR3 runs 14 residues. CDR1 and CDR2 from the germline V gene are SGHAT and FQDESV (reference sequence). The J segment lost 2 bases and the V segment lost 5 bases, leaving 4 bases of the junction unmatched. CDR3 nucleotides: TGTGCCAGCAGCAAAGGGACAGCCACAGATACGCAGTATTTT. Translating it yields CASSKGTATDTQYF. The full variable domain, rest sourced from reference TRBV11-1 and TRBJ2-3, is EAEVAQSPRYKITEKSQAVAFWCDPISGHATLYWYRQILGQGPELLVQFQDESVVDDSQLPKDRFSAERLKGVDSTLKIQPAELGDSAMYLCASSKGTATDTQYFGPGTRLTVL.

The CDR3 loop reads CASSQDRWSREGDEQFF. The CDR3, as DNA: TGCGCCAGCAGCCAAGATCGGTGGAGCCGGGAGGGCGATGAGCAGTTCTTC. The chain employs TRBV4-1 and TRBJ2-1; 8 nucleotides line up with TRBD2. The ends lost 0 bases at V and 8 bases at J; junction bases unmatched: 12. The CDR3 length is 17 residues. Germline lookup yields CDR1 MGHRA and CDR2 YSYEKL.

The rearrangement links TRBV6-1 to TRBJ1-6; TRBD1 agrees at 7 bases. This CDR3 has 14 amino acids. V was pared by 3 bases and J by 8 bases, with 4 bases of the junction left unmatched. From germline, CDR1 is MNHNS and CDR2 SASEGT. CDR3 sequence (DNA): TGTGCCAGCAGTGACCGACAGGGTTATTCACCCCTCCACTTT. Translated: CASSDRQGYSPLHF.

V usage is TRBV7-9 and J usage is TRBJ2-1, with 7 bases identical to TRBD1. Trimming removed 3 bases from V and 0 bases from J; junction bases left unmatched: 2. The CDR3 sequence is 15 residues long. Germline loops: CDR1 SEHNR, CDR2 FQNEAQ (reference sequence). The CDR3 coding sequence is TGTGCCAGCAGCTTGACAGGGAGCTCCTACAATGAGCAGTTCTTC. This sequence encodes CASSLTGSSYNEQFF.